The rows below give T cell receptor beta chains drawn from one sample of a study of CXCR3-negative and CXCR3-positive naive CD8 T cells. TCRdb re-called the 5' RACE reads, yielding one record per CDR3 amino acid sequence without DNA. The sample table includes tens of thousands of distinct CDR3 sequences. What was sequenced was naive CXCR3+ CD8+ T cells from blood. These receptor sequences come from a human donor in good health. Some clones in this sample may be carry-over from other donors' samples. The CDR3 runs from the conserved cysteine through the conserved F or W.

>TRBV4-3|TRBJ1-3
CASSQSATGIRTSGNTIYF
>TRBV7-9|TRBJ2-1
CASSLRSGSSYNEQFF
>TRBV9|TRBJ1-2
CASSPADREINGYTF
>TRBV28|TRBJ2-7
CASSSPQGLPYEQYF
>TRBV6-6|TRBJ2-1
CASSRDANEQFF
>TRBV6-6|TRBJ1-1
CASIGLGEAFF
>TRBV7-6|TRBJ1-1
CASSLRTGDAEAFF
>TRBV2|TRBJ2-5
CASSWTGSGQETQYF
>TRBV20-1|TRBJ2-6
CSARVTAVTFSGANVLTF
>TRBV29-1|TRBJ1-1
CSVLQGNTEAFF